A selection of T cell receptor beta chains follows, all from one sample in a study of Graves' ophthalmopathy and Graves' hyperthyroidism. TCRdb used MiXCR to reprocess the multiplex PCR reads, holding one entry per CDR3 protein. Altogether roughly 480,000 distinct CDR3 sequences are present, 13% to 15% being singletons, with the ten largest covering more than 8.5%. The specimen was blood. The origin of the receptors is a woman younger than 45 with Graves' ophthalmopathy. Each CDR3 is given with its conserved first and last residue. D genes are given only for firm matches. Expanded clones are given a class, and other clones once, few, many or no size at all.

j_call,clone_size,d_call,v_call,cdr3_aa,cdr3_nt
TRBJ1-2,NA,TRBD1,TRBV4-2,CASSQGRGTYGYTF,TGTGCCAGCAGCCAAGGCAGGGGGACCTATGGCTACACCTTC
TRBJ1-3,many,NA,TRBV24-1,CATSGSGNTIYF,TGTGCCACCAGTGGTTCTGGAAACACCATATATTTT
TRBJ1-3,few,NA,TRBV4-1,CASSAQDGNTIYF,TGCGCCAGCAGCGCCCAGGACGGAAACACCATATATTTT
TRBJ2-7,many,NA,TRBV28,CASSFRVQWTQKPYEQYF,TGTGCCAGCAGTTTCCGCGTCCAATGGACACAGAAACCTTACGAGCAGTACTTC
TRBJ1-2,many,NA,TRBV12-3/TRBV12-4,CASSPGRGPYGYTF,TGTGCCAGCAGTCCGGGCAGGGGCCCCTATGGCTACACCTTC
TRBJ2-7,NA,NA,TRBV3-1,CASSQVSGGAGTYEQYF,TGTGCCAGCAGCCAAGTAAGCGGCGGGGCGGGCACCTACGAGCAGTACTTC
TRBJ2-7,many,NA,TRBV6-2/TRBV6-3,CASSYLRYEQYF,TGTGCCAGCAGTTACTTGCGATACGAGCAGTACTTC
TRBJ1-1,many,NA,TRBV5-1,CASSLAGAMNTEAFF,TGCGCCAGCAGCTTGGCAGGGGCCATGAACACTGAAGCTTTCTTT
TRBJ1-2,many,TRBD1,TRBV28,CASSFQTGVNYGYTF,TGTGCCAGCAGTTTCCAGACAGGGGTAAACTATGGCTACACCTTC
TRBJ2-7,NA,NA,TRBV6-1,CASSDRDISYEQYF,TGTGCCAGCAGTGACCGGGACATCTCCTACGAGCAGTACTTC
TRBJ2-3,many,NA,TRBV6-5,CASNPSRVNTQYF,TGTGCCAGCAACCCCTCGAGAGTAAATACGCAGTATTTT
TRBJ1-2,few,NA,TRBV5-1,CASSPSLGGANYGYTF,TGCGCCAGCAGCCCCTCTCTGGGCGGAGCTAACTATGGCTACACCTTC
TRBJ1-5,many,TRBD1,TRBV19,CASSNRDRGNQPQHF,TGTGCCAGTAGTAACCGGGACAGGGGGAATCAGCCCCAGCATTTT
TRBJ1-6,many,TRBD1,TRBV6-4,CASSGTGDSSPLHF,TGTGCCAGCAGTGGGACAGGGGACAGTTCACCCCTCCACTTT
TRBJ1-1,many,NA,TRBV6-1,CASSEAGGVNTEAFF,TGTGCCAGCAGTGAAGCGGGAGGGGTGAACACTGAAGCTTTCTTT
TRBJ1-6,many,NA,TRBV2,CASSDQGSSYNSPLHF,TGTGCCAGCAGTGACCAGGGGAGCTCCTATAATTCACCCCTCCACTTT
TRBJ1-6,many,NA,TRBV6-1,CASNPGSTIGNSPLHF,TGTGCCAGCAACCCGGGGTCCACCATCGGGAATTCACCCCTCCACTTT
TRBJ2-4,NA,NA,TRBV11-2,CASSYRAGAKNIQYF,TGTGCCAGCAGCTACCGGGCGGGAGCCAAAAACATTCAGTACTTC
TRBJ2-7,many,NA,TRBV24-1,CATSDFGKGQQYF,TGTGCCACCAGTGATTTCGGAAAGGGCCAGCAGTACTTC
TRBJ1-2,few,NA,TRBV28,CASSPWRGHRGYAF,TGTGCCAGCAGCCCCTGGCGGGGGCACCGGGGCTACGCCTTC
TRBJ2-7,NA,TRBD1,TRBV28,CASRAPGQGTYEQYF,TGTGCCAGCAGGGCCCCGGGACAGGGGACCTACGAGCAGTACTTC
TRBJ2-7,NA,TRBD1,TRBV2,CATEDRALPGGEQYF,TGTGCCACCGAGGACAGGGCGTTACCCGGGGGCGAGCAGTACTTC
TRBJ2-5,few,NA,TRBV11-2,CASSSRRGLETQYF,TGTGCCAGCAGCTCCAGACGGGGACTGGAGACCCAGTACTTC
TRBJ2-6,many,NA,TRBV12-3/TRBV12-4,CASRKGLTGANVLTF,TGTGCCAGCAGAAAGGGTTTAACTGGGGCCAACGTCCTGACTTTC
TRBJ2-2,many,TRBD2,TRBV12-3/TRBV12-4,CASSSTSEGGELFF,TGTGCCAGCAGTTCAACTAGCGAGGGCGGGGAGCTGTTTTTT
TRBJ1-6,many,NA,TRBV30,CAWSVYWAGMDNSPLHF,TGTGCCTGGAGTGTCTACTGGGCGGGTATGGATAATTCACCCCTCCACTTT
TRBJ2-7,NA,NA,TRBV28,CASSQAGGFSYEQYF,TGTGCCAGCAGCCAAGCGGGTGGGTTCTCCTACGAGCAGTACTTC
TRBJ1-2,NA,NA,TRBV6-2/TRBV6-3,CASRRRGLLDYGYTF,TGTGCCAGCAGACGCCGAGGACTCCTAGATTATGGCTACACCTTC
TRBJ1-1,many,TRBD1,TRBV6-1,CASSENMGQGTEAFF,TGTGCCAGCAGTGAAAATATGGGACAGGGAACTGAAGCTTTCTTT
TRBJ1-1,many,TRBD1,TRBV12-3/TRBV12-4,CASTTTGGGTEAFF,TGTGCCAGCACCACGACAGGGGGCGGGACTGAAGCTTTCTTT
TRBJ1-6,many,NA,TRBV7-2,CASSPLLAGGSSPLHF,TGTGCCAGCAGCCCCCTATTGGCCGGAGGCAGTTCACCCCTCCACTTT
TRBJ1-1,many,NA,TRBV12-3/TRBV12-4,CASSYTGTEAFF,TGTGCCAGCAGTTATACTGGCACTGAAGCTTTCTTT
TRBJ1-1,few,NA,TRBV12-3/TRBV12-4,CASSDVVRVRGEAFF,TGTGCCAGCAGCGATGTTGTGAGGGTCCGCGGTGAAGCTTTCTTT
TRBJ2-5,many,TRBD2,TRBV11-2,CASSPGLAGVGETQYF,TGTGCCAGCAGCCCCGGACTAGCGGGAGTGGGAGAGACCCAGTACTTC
TRBJ2-7,few,NA,TRBV9,CASSVAQDPREQYF,TGTGCCAGCAGCGTAGCTCAGGATCCGAGGGAGCAGTACTTC
TRBJ1-3,many,NA,TRBV6-2/TRBV6-3,CASTLSGPNTIYF,TGTGCCAGCACCCTCTCCGGGCCAAACACCATATATTTT
TRBJ1-1,many,NA,TRBV6-1,CASSGMNTEAFF,TGTGCCAGCAGTGGGATGAACACTGAAGCTTTCTTT
TRBJ2-7,many,TRBD2,TRBV6-1,CASSEAGLADYEQYF,TGTGCCAGCAGTGAAGCCGGACTAGCGGACTACGAGCAGTACTTC
TRBJ1-2,many,NA,TRBV25-1,CASSESGGAYGYTF,TGTGCCAGCAGTGAAAGTGGGGGCGCGTATGGCTACACCTTC
TRBJ2-7,NA,TRBD2,TRBV12-3/TRBV12-4,CASSLRASGGADIYEQYF,TGTGCCAGCAGTTTAAGGGCTAGCGGGGGGGCCGACATCTACGAGCAGTACTTC
TRBJ2-1,few,TRBD1,TRBV2,CASSGQGNNEQFF,TGTGCCAGCAGTGGACAGGGCAACAATGAGCAGTTCTTC
TRBJ2-4,NA,TRBD1,TRBV6-2/TRBV6-3,CASSYASRQGALLAKNIQYF,TGCGCCAGCAGTTACGCCTCCCGACAGGGTGCTTTACTGGCCAAAAACATTCAGTACTTC
TRBJ2-7,many,TRBD2,TRBV7-8,CASSLWTSGLTYEQYF,TGTGCCAGCAGCCTATGGACTAGCGGGCTTACCTACGAGCAGTACTTC
TRBJ2-7,NA,TRBD1,TRBV20-1,CSAREGTGGREQYF,TGCAGTGCTAGAGAGGGGACAGGGGGTCGCGAGCAGTACTTC
TRBJ1-1,NA,NA,TRBV5-1,CASSLSWTASSMNTEVFF,TGCGCCAGCAGCTTGTCCTGGACAGCCAGTTCCATGAACACTGAAGTTTTCTTT
TRBJ2-6,many,TRBD2,TRBV7-8,CASSSPGGRLSGANVLTF,TGTGCCAGCAGCTCCCCCGGCGGGAGATTGTCTGGGGCCAACGTCCTGACTTTC
TRBJ2-4,many,TRBD2,TRBV6-2/TRBV6-3,CASSLAGLAKNIKYF,TGTGCCAGCAGTCTTGCGGGACTAGCCAAAAACATTAAGTACTTC
TRBJ2-2,many,NA,TRBV12-3/TRBV12-4,CASRHNTGELFF,TGTGCCAGCAGACATAACACCGGGGAGCTGTTTTTT